This T cell receptor (beta chain) was documented in a study of CXCR3-negative and CXCR3-positive naive CD8 T cells. Study as a whole: Overall TRB read output was 120 million to 150 million, and each library contained about 1.5 +/- 0.3 million reads.

The germline V gene encodes CDR1 MNHEY and CDR2 SVGEGT. This CDR3 comprises 16 residues. The study made its TRB cDNA libraries by 5' RACE, adding UMI labels. For each CDR3 protein, TCRdb gives one entry from its re-call of the 5' RACE reads, without DNA. The sample holds roughly 6,000 distinct CDR3 sequences. This clonotype is identified as medium-sized from frequency. Its antigen is currently unknown. Study results and limitations: More hydrophobic TRB CDR3s occurred in CXCR3-positive than in CXCR3-negative naive cells. Both of the naive subsets showed about the same high diversity, but memory CD8+ cells had much less.

The sequenced sample consisted of naive CXCR3+ CD8+ T cells from blood. Subset reported: CD45RO-CCR7+CD27+CD95- naive CD8+ T cells expressing CXCR3 (TNR3+). The chain carries TRBV6-2 or TRBV6-3 and TRBJ1-1. The TCR comes from a human donor in good health. Some clones in this sample may be carry-over from other donors' samples. This CDR3 is CASSYSIGWMNTEAFF.